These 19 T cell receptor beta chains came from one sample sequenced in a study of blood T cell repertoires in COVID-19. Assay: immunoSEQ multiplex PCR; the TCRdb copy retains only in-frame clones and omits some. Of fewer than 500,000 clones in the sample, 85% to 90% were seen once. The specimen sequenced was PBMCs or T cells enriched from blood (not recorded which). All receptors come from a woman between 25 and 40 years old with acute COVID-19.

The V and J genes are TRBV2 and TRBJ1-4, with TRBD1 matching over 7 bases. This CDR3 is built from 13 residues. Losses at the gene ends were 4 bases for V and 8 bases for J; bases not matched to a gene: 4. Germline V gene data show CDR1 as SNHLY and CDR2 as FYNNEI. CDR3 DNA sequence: TGTGCCAGCAGTGGGGGGACAGAAGAAAAACTGTTTTTT. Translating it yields CASSGGTEEKLFF. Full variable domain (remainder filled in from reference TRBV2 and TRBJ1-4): EPEVTQTPSHQVTQMGQEVILRCVPISNHLYFYWYRQILGQKVEFLVSFYNNEISEKSEIFDDQFSVERPDGSNFTLKIRSTKLEDSAMYFCASSGGTEEKLFFGSGTQLSVL.

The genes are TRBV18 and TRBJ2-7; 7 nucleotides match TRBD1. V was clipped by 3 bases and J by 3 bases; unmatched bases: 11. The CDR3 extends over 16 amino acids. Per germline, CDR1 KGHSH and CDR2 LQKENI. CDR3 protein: CASSPKGRGNYYEQYF. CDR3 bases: TGTGCCAGCTCACCGAAGGGCAGGGGGAATTACTACGAGCAGTACTTC.

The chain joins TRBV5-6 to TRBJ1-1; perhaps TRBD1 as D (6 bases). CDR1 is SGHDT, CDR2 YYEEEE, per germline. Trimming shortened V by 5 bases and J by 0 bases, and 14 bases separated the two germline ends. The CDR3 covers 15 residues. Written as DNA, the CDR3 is TGTGCCAGCAGGGGGTGGACAGTAATGAACACTGAAGCTTTCTTT. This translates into CASRGWTVMNTEAFF.

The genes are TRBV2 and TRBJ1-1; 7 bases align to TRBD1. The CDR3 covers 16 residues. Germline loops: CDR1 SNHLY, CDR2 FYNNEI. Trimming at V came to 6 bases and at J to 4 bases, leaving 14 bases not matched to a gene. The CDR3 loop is CASRDRGQDGSTEAFF. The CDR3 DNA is TGTGCCAGCAGAGATCGAGGACAGGATGGAAGCACTGAAGCTTTCTTT.

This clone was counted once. This chain's CDR3 is CASSLELAGVGSDEQYF. The CDR3 region has the DNA TGCGCCAGCAGCTTGGAACTAGCGGGGGTGGGATCGGACGAGCAGTACTTC. This rearrangement joins TRBV5-1 to TRBJ2-7; 11 bases line up with TRBD2. This CDR3 is built from 17 residues. The germline gives CDR1 SGHRS, CDR2 YFSETQ. Trimming at V came to 0 bases and at J to 5 bases, leaving 10 bases not matched to a gene.

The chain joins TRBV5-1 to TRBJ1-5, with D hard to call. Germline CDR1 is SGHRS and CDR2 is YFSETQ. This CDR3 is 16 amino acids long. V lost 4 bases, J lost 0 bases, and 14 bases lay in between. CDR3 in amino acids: CASSPAGSYSNQPQHF. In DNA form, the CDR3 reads TGCGCCAGCAGCCCGGCGGGGTCATATAGCAATCAGCCCCAGCATTTT.

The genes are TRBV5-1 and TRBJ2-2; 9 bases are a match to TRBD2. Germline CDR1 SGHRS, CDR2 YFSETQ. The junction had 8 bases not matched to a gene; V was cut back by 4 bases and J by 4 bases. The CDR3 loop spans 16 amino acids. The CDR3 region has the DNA TGCGCCAGCAGCCCCCACCAGCGGGGGGCCACCGGGGAGCTGTTTTTT. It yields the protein CASSPHQRGATGELFF.

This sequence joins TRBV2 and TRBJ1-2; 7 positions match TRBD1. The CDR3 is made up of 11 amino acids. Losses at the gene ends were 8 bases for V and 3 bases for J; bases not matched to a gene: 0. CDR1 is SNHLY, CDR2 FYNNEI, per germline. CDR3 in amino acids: CASDRDYGYTF. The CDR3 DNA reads TGTGCCAGCGACAGGGACTATGGCTACACCTTC. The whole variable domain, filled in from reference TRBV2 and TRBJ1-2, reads EPEVTQTPSHQVTQMGQEVILRCVPISNHLYFYWYRQILGQKVEFLVSFYNNEISEKSEIFDDQFSVERPDGSNFTLKIRSTKLEDSAMYFCASDRDYGYTFGSGTRLTVV.

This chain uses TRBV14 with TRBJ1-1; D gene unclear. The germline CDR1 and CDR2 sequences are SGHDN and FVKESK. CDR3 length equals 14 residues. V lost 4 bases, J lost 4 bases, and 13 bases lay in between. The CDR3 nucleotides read TGTGCCAGCAGCCCCCCGGGAGTGAGCACTGAAGCTTTCTTT. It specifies CASSPPGVSTEAFF.

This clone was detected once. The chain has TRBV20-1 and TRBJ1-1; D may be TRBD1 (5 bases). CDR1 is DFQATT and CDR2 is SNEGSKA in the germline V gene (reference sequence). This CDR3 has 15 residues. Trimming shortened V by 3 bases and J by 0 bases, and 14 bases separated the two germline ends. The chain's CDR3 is CSASEGLRMNTEAFF. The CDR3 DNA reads TGCAGTGCTAGTGAGGGGCTCCGCATGAACACTGAAGCTTTCTTT.

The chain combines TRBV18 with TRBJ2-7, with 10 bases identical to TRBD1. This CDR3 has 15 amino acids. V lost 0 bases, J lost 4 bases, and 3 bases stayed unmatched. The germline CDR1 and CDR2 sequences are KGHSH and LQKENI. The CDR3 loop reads CASSPPGQGPYEQYF. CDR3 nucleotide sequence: TGTGCCAGCTCACCACCGGGACAGGGGCCTTACGAGCAGTACTTC.

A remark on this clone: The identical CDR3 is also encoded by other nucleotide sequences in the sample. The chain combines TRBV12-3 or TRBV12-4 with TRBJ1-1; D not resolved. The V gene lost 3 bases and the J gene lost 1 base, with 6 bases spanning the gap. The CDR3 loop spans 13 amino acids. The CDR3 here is CASSLRGNTEAFF. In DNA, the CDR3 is TGTGCCAGCAGTTTGCGGGGGAACACTGAAGCTTTCTTT.

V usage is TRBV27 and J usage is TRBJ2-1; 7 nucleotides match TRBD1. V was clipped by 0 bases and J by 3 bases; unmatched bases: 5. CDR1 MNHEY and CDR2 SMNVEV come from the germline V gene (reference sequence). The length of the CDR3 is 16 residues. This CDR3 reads CASSLSPAGGYNEQFF. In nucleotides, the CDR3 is TGTGCCAGCAGTTTATCGCCCGCAGGGGGCTACAATGAGCAGTTCTTC.

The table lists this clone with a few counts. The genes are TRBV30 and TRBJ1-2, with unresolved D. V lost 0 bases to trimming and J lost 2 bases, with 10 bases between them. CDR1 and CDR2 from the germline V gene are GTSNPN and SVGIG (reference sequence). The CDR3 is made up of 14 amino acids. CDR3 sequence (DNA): TGTGCCTGGAGTGTAATCTCCACAAACTATGGCTACACCTTC. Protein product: CAWSVISTNYGYTF. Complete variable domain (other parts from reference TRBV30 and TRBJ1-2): SQTIHQWPATLVQPVGSPLSLECTVEGTSNPNLYWYRQAAGRGLQLLFYSVGIGQISSEVPQNLSASRPQDRQFILSSKKLLLSDSGFYLCAWSVISTNYGYTFGSGTRLTVV.

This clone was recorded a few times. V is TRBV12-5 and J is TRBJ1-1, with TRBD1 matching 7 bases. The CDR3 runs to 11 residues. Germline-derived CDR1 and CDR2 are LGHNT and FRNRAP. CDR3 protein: CASTGDTEAFF. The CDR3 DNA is TGTGCCTCTACAGGGGACACTGAAGCTTTCTTT.

The CDR3 loop is CASSTGQGGLQEKLFF. Written as DNA, the CDR3 is TGTGCCAGTAGTACCGGACAGGGTGGGTTACAGGAAAAACTGTTTTTT. The rearrangement links TRBV19 to TRBJ1-4; 8 nucleotides match TRBD1. CDR1 LNHDA and CDR2 SQIVND come from the germline V gene (reference sequence). The J segment lost 8 bases and the V segment lost 4 bases, leaving 12 bases of the junction unmatched. The CDR3 length is 16 residues.

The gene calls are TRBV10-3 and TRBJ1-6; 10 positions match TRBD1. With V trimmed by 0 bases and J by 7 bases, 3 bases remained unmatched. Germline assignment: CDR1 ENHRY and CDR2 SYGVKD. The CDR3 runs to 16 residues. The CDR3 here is CAISESGDRGNSPLHF. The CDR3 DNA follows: TGTGCCATCAGTGAGTCGGGGGACAGGGGAAATTCACCCCTCCACTTT.

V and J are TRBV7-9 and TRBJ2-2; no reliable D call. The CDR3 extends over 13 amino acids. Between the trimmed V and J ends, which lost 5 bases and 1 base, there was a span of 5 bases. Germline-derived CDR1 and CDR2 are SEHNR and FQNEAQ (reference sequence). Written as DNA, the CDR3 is TGTGCCAGCAGCACACAGAACACCGGGGAGCTGTTTTTT. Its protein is CASSTQNTGELFF.

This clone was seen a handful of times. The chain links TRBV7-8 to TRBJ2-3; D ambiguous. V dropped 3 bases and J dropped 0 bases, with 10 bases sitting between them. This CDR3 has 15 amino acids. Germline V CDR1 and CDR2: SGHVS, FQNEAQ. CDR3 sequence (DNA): TGTGCCAGCAGCTTCCACAGTCCTAGCACAGATACGCAGTATTTT. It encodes CASSFHSPSTDTQYF.